This TCR beta chain was captured in a study of cytomegalovirus exposure and HLA in healthy donors. Points on this clone: The junction differs from germline at one of its ends, possibly a read error. This sample also contains other DNA sequences that code for the same CDR3.

The PCR used 60 Vbeta and 13 Jbeta primers. Under the authors' procedure: An analysis performed later counted about 80 million unique TCR beta chains (roughly 11 million of them shared). Only in-frame clones appear in the TCRdb table, and some are missing; sequencing was by immunoSEQ multiplex PCR. V and J calls and clone size come straight from that table; D and trimming were deduced from the DNA. The table records 85,000 to 130,000 clones, about 76% of them present only once. CDR1 and CDR2 (germline): MNHNS, SASEGT. The CDR3 extends over 15 amino acids. Sequenced material: PBMCs. The chain uses TRBV6-1 and TRBJ1-1; D perhaps matches TRBD1 (6 bases). This receptor was obtained from a woman between 50 and 59 years old in good health and CMV-seropositive. CDR3 nucleotides: TGTGCCAGCAGCCCTTCCACGGGGGGGGGCACTGAAGCCTTCTTT. Translating it yields CASSPSTGGGTEAFF.